What follows are 2 T cell receptor beta chains derived from one specimen sequenced in a study of OX40 agonist ivuxolimab in advanced cancers. Profiled with immunoSEQ multiplex PCR; TCRdb holds only in-frame clones, not every one. The sample yields about 9,700 clones, 77% seen once. The sample here was CD4+ or CD8+ T cells sorted from blood, taken in a trial of the OX40 agonist ivuxolimab. All receptors derive from an adult with an advanced solid tumor such as melanoma, head and neck, liver or kidney cancer.

As regards this clone: The same CDR3 can be traced to other DNA sequences in this sample. This chain uses TRBV30 with TRBJ2-7, with 9 bases aligning to TRBD2. The germline V gene encodes CDR1 GTSNPN and CDR2 SVGIG (reference sequence). V lost 7 bases to trimming and J lost 12 bases; unmatched junction nucleotides: 10. The CDR3 spans 11 residues. The DNA for the CDR3 is TGTGCCTACTTCGGGGCGGGGGGGGCGTACTTC. Translated, it gives CAYFGAGGAYF.

V and J are TRBV11-2 and TRBJ2-7; D perhaps matches TRBD1 (5 bases). V was pared by 0 bases and J by 7 bases, with 13 bases between. The CDR3 is 14 amino acids. CDR1 and CDR2 from the germline V gene are SGHAT and FQNNGV. For the CDR3, the DNA is TGTGCCAGCAGCTTAGATAGGGGTTCTTTGGAGCAGTACTTC. This encodes CASSLDRGSLEQYF.